Listed below are T cell receptor beta chains from one sample, sequenced in a study of shared clonotypes between healthy human individuals. Clones were sequenced by immunoSEQ multiplex PCR, and TCRdb holds only the in-frame ones, with some missing. The table includes nearly 1 million clones, more than 75% detected once. The specimen sequenced was memory CD4+ T cells sorted from blood. The receptors were gathered from a man aged 18 to 30 in good health. The CDR3 runs from the conserved cysteine through the conserved F or W. A D gene is named only where the DNA matches it firmly. Not all rows give a size; the values are once, few, many and, for expanded clones, a class.

abundance: .; d_gene: TRBD1; v_gene: TRBV11-2; j_gene: TRBJ2-1; CDR3nt: TGTGCCAGCAGCCCTGGGACAGCCGGCTACAATGAGCAGTTCTTC; CDR3aa: CASSPGTAGYNEQFF
abundance: few; d_gene: .; v_gene: TRBV9; j_gene: TRBJ1-3; CDR3nt: TGTGCCAGCAGCGTAACGGGGGCAGGAGGAAACACCATATATTTT; CDR3aa: CASSVTGAGGNTIYF
abundance: .; d_gene: .; v_gene: TRBV5-1; j_gene: TRBJ1-4; CDR3nt: TGCGCCAGCAGCTTGGCGGCCGGGGGTGCGGAAAAACTGTTTTTT; CDR3aa: CASSLAAGGAEKLFF
abundance: .; d_gene: .; v_gene: TRBV12-2; j_gene: TRBJ2-4; CDR3nt: TGTGCAAGTCGCTTAGTTGATCGGGACAGGGTACTTAAAAACATTCAGTACTTC; CDR3aa: CASRLVDRDRVLKNIQYF
abundance: .; d_gene: .; v_gene: TRBV7-9; j_gene: TRBJ2-3; CDR3nt: TGTGCCAGCAGCAATCTGGTGTGGGCCGGCACAGATACGCAGTATTTT; CDR3aa: CASSNLVWAGTDTQYF
abundance: .; d_gene: .; v_gene: TRBV25-1; j_gene: TRBJ1-1; CDR3nt: TGTGCCAGCAGTGATCACAGGGTGAACACTGAAGCTTTCTTT; CDR3aa: CASSDHRVNTEAFF
abundance: .; d_gene: TRBD2; v_gene: TRBV2; j_gene: TRBJ2-2; CDR3nt: TGTGCCACCGGGACTAGCGGGGGGACGAGCACCGGGGAGCTGTTTTTT; CDR3aa: CATGTSGGTSTGELFF
abundance: .; d_gene: .; v_gene: TRBV9; j_gene: TRBJ2-5; CDR3nt: TGTGCCAGCAGCGTAGAATCCGGAGTCGGGGGATTCGGAGAGACCCAGTACTTC; CDR3aa: CASSVESGVGGFGETQYF
abundance: .; d_gene: TRBD2; v_gene: TRBV18; j_gene: TRBJ2-7; CDR3nt: TGTGCCAGCTCACTCGGGACTACCTACGAGCAGTACTTC; CDR3aa: CASSLGTTYEQYF
abundance: .; d_gene: .; v_gene: TRBV4-1; j_gene: TRBJ1-2; CDR3nt: TGCGCCAGCAGCCACCCCCCGGCAACAACCTACGATGGCTACACCTTC; CDR3aa: CASSHPPATTYDGYTF
abundance: few; d_gene: TRBD2; v_gene: TRBV7-7; j_gene: TRBJ2-1; CDR3nt: TGTGCTAGCAGCTTAGTAGCGGGAGACCACAATGAGCAGTTCTTC; CDR3aa: CASSLVAGDHNEQFF
abundance: .; d_gene: TRBD1; v_gene: TRBV10-3; j_gene: TRBJ1-5; CDR3nt: TGTGCCACTAACTCCGGGACAGGGGATAGCAATCAGCCCCAGCATTTT; CDR3aa: CATNSGTGDSNQPQHF
abundance: .; d_gene: TRBD1; v_gene: TRBV6-1; j_gene: TRBJ2-1; CDR3nt: TGTGCCAGCAGCCCGGGACAGGGGAACAATGAGCAGTTCTTC; CDR3aa: CASSPGQGNNEQFF
abundance: .; d_gene: TRBD1; v_gene: TRBV6-5; j_gene: TRBJ2-3; CDR3nt: TGTGCCAGCAGCGAGGACAGGGGGCGCGCAGATACGCAGTATTTT; CDR3aa: CASSEDRGRADTQYF
abundance: few; d_gene: .; v_gene: TRBV15; j_gene: TRBJ1-1; CDR3nt: TGTGCCACCAGCAGGCCCTGGGGGTCTGGGACTGAAGCTTTCTTT; CDR3aa: CATSRPWGSGTEAFF
abundance: .; d_gene: TRBD2; v_gene: TRBV9; j_gene: TRBJ2-5; CDR3nt: TGTGCCAGCAGCGCCGGACTAGCGGGGGAAGAGACCCAGTACTTC; CDR3aa: CASSAGLAGEETQYF
abundance: .; d_gene: .; v_gene: TRBV30; j_gene: TRBJ2-2; CDR3nt: TGTGCCTGGAGTGTTCTGGGGGAGCTGTTTTTT; CDR3aa: CAWSVLGELFF
abundance: .; d_gene: .; v_gene: TRBV2; j_gene: TRBJ2-1; CDR3nt: TGTGCCAGCAGTCACAGGGATAGCTCCTACAATGAGCAGTTCTTC; CDR3aa: CASSHRDSSYNEQFF
abundance: .; d_gene: TRBD1; v_gene: TRBV6-5; j_gene: TRBJ2-7; CDR3nt: TGTGCCAGCAGTTACTCGGGACAGCTCGCCTACGAGCAGTACTTC; CDR3aa: CASSYSGQLAYEQYF
abundance: .; d_gene: .; v_gene: TRBV27; j_gene: TRBJ2-3; CDR3nt: TGTGCCAGCAGTTTAGGGTGGGGCACAGATACGCAGTATTTT; CDR3aa: CASSLGWGTDTQYF
abundance: .; d_gene: .; v_gene: TRBV30; j_gene: TRBJ1-4; CDR3nt: TGTGCCTGGGCAGGGAATACTAATGAAAAACTGTTTTTT; CDR3aa: CAWAGNTNEKLFF
abundance: .; d_gene: TRBD2; v_gene: TRBV2; j_gene: TRBJ2-3; CDR3nt: TGTGCCAGCAGATCCCAGCGGGGTAGCGGGACGCAGTATTTT; CDR3aa: CASRSQRGSGTQYF
abundance: .; d_gene: .; v_gene: TRBV12-5; j_gene: TRBJ2-7; CDR3nt: TGTGCTAGTGGTTTGGGGCTAGCCATTGCCGAGCAGTACTTC; CDR3aa: CASGLGLAIAEQYF
abundance: .; d_gene: TRBD1; v_gene: TRBV11-2; j_gene: TRBJ1-2; CDR3nt: TGTGCCAGCAGCTTACAGGGGGTCTATGGCTACACCTTC; CDR3aa: CASSLQGVYGYTF
abundance: .; d_gene: .; v_gene: TRBV28; j_gene: TRBJ2-7; CDR3nt: TGTGCCAGCACCTCCGGCGGGGGCATGATTTACGAGCAGTACTTC; CDR3aa: CASTSGGGMIYEQYF
abundance: once; d_gene: .; v_gene: TRBV6-5; j_gene: TRBJ1-1; CDR3nt: TGTGCCAGCAGTTACAGCTGGGGCGGGAGCACTGAAGCTTTCTTT; CDR3aa: CASSYSWGGSTEAFF
abundance: few; d_gene: TRBD2; v_gene: TRBV18; j_gene: TRBJ2-3; CDR3nt: TGTGCCAGCTCACCTCTAGCGGGGACCACAGATACGCAGTATTTT; CDR3aa: CASSPLAGTTDTQYF
abundance: .; d_gene: .; v_gene: TRBV27; j_gene: TRBJ2-7; CDR3nt: TGTGCCAGCAGTTTAAAAAGGGACTACGAGCAGTACTTC; CDR3aa: CASSLKRDYEQYF
abundance: .; d_gene: TRBD1; v_gene: TRBV19; j_gene: TRBJ2-3; CDR3nt: TGTGCCAGTAAAGTTGGGCAGGGGGCAGATACGCAGTATTTT; CDR3aa: CASKVGQGADTQYF
abundance: .; d_gene: .; v_gene: TRBV7-8; j_gene: TRBJ2-5; CDR3nt: TGTGCCAGCATCCTAGTCCGCGGGAATGGGGTAGGAGGGACCCAGTACTTC; CDR3aa: CASILVRGNGVGGTQYF
abundance: .; d_gene: TRBD1; v_gene: TRBV5-4; j_gene: TRBJ2-3; CDR3nt: TGTGCCAGCAGCTTACAGGGGGCGGCAGATACGCAGTATTTT; CDR3aa: CASSLQGAADTQYF
abundance: .; d_gene: .; v_gene: TRBV18; j_gene: TRBJ2-7; CDR3nt: TGTGCCAGCTCACCTACCGGGCAGGGTGCCTACGAGCAGTACTTC; CDR3aa: CASSPTGQGAYEQYF
abundance: .; d_gene: TRBD2; v_gene: TRBV27; j_gene: TRBJ2-7; CDR3nt: TGTGCCAGCAGTTTAAGGCCTACTAGCGCCAACTCCTACGAGCAGTACTTC; CDR3aa: CASSLRPTSANSYEQYF
abundance: .; d_gene: .; v_gene: TRBV15; j_gene: TRBJ1-5; CDR3nt: TGTGCCACCAGCAGAGGGGGGAGCGGCAGCAATCAGCCCCAGCATTTT; CDR3aa: CATSRGGSGSNQPQHF
abundance: .; d_gene: TRBD2; v_gene: TRBV5-1; j_gene: TRBJ2-2; CDR3nt: TGCGCCAGTCAAACTCTAGCGGGGGGCACCGGGGAGCTGTTTTTT; CDR3aa: CASQTLAGGTGELFF
abundance: .; d_gene: .; v_gene: TRBV5-1; j_gene: TRBJ2-5; CDR3nt: TGCGCCAGCAGCTGGGGGGCTAGCGGAGAAGAGACCCAGTACTTC; CDR3aa: CASSWGASGEETQYF
abundance: .; d_gene: .; v_gene: TRBV5-8; j_gene: TRBJ2-4; CDR3nt: TGTGCCAGCAACACCCCCGCTACCAAAAACATTCAGTACTTC; CDR3aa: CASNTPATKNIQYF
abundance: .; d_gene: TRBD1; v_gene: TRBV6-5; j_gene: TRBJ1-6; CDR3nt: TGTGCCAGCAGTGGCACAGGGGAAAGTTCACCCCTCCACTTT; CDR3aa: CASSGTGESSPLHF
abundance: .; d_gene: .; v_gene: TRBV9; j_gene: TRBJ2-3; CDR3nt: TGTGCCAGCAGCCCCCGGGCCTCCCTGCCGAGCACAGATACGCAGTATTTT; CDR3aa: CASSPRASLPSTDTQYF
abundance: few; d_gene: .; v_gene: TRBV28; j_gene: TRBJ1-5; CDR3nt: TGTGCCAGCAGTTTCCAGGGTCCTTCGAATCAGCCCCAGCATTTT; CDR3aa: CASSFQGPSNQPQHF
abundance: .; d_gene: .; v_gene: TRBV10-3; j_gene: TRBJ1-1; CDR3nt: TGTGCCACCCGATCTCCACCGAACACTGAAGCTTTCTTT; CDR3aa: CATRSPPNTEAFF
abundance: .; d_gene: .; v_gene: TRBV2; j_gene: TRBJ1-3; CDR3nt: TGTGCCAGCAACAGGGCGGAAGGTGGAAACACCATATATTTT; CDR3aa: CASNRAEGGNTIYF
abundance: .; d_gene: .; v_gene: TRBV15; j_gene: TRBJ1-5; CDR3nt: TGTGCCACCAGCATATTCACAGGGAATCAGCCCCAGCATTTT; CDR3aa: CATSIFTGNQPQHF
abundance: once; d_gene: TRBD2; v_gene: TRBV29-1; j_gene: TRBJ2-5; CDR3nt: TGCAGCGTCGGACTAGCGGGGGGGCCGACGGAGACCCAGTACTTC; CDR3aa: CSVGLAGGPTETQYF
abundance: .; d_gene: .; v_gene: TRBV28; j_gene: TRBJ1-2; CDR3nt: TGTGCCAGCAGTCTCACCCGAGTTCACAATGGCTACACCTTC; CDR3aa: CASSLTRVHNGYTF
abundance: .; d_gene: .; v_gene: TRBV6-1; j_gene: TRBJ1-2; CDR3nt: TGTGCCGGTACTGACCCCGGATCCTTATATGGCTACACCTTC; CDR3aa: CAGTDPGSLYGYTF
abundance: .; d_gene: .; v_gene: TRBV5-1; j_gene: TRBJ2-3; CDR3nt: TGCGCCAGCAGCTTGGGGAGATCCACAGATACGCAGTATTTT; CDR3aa: CASSLGRSTDTQYF
abundance: .; d_gene: .; v_gene: TRBV21-1; j_gene: TRBJ2-3; CDR3nt: TGTGCCAGCAGCAAAGCGCTTCGTGACTGGGACACCAGCACAGATACGCAGTATTTT; CDR3aa: CASSKALRDWDTSTDTQYF